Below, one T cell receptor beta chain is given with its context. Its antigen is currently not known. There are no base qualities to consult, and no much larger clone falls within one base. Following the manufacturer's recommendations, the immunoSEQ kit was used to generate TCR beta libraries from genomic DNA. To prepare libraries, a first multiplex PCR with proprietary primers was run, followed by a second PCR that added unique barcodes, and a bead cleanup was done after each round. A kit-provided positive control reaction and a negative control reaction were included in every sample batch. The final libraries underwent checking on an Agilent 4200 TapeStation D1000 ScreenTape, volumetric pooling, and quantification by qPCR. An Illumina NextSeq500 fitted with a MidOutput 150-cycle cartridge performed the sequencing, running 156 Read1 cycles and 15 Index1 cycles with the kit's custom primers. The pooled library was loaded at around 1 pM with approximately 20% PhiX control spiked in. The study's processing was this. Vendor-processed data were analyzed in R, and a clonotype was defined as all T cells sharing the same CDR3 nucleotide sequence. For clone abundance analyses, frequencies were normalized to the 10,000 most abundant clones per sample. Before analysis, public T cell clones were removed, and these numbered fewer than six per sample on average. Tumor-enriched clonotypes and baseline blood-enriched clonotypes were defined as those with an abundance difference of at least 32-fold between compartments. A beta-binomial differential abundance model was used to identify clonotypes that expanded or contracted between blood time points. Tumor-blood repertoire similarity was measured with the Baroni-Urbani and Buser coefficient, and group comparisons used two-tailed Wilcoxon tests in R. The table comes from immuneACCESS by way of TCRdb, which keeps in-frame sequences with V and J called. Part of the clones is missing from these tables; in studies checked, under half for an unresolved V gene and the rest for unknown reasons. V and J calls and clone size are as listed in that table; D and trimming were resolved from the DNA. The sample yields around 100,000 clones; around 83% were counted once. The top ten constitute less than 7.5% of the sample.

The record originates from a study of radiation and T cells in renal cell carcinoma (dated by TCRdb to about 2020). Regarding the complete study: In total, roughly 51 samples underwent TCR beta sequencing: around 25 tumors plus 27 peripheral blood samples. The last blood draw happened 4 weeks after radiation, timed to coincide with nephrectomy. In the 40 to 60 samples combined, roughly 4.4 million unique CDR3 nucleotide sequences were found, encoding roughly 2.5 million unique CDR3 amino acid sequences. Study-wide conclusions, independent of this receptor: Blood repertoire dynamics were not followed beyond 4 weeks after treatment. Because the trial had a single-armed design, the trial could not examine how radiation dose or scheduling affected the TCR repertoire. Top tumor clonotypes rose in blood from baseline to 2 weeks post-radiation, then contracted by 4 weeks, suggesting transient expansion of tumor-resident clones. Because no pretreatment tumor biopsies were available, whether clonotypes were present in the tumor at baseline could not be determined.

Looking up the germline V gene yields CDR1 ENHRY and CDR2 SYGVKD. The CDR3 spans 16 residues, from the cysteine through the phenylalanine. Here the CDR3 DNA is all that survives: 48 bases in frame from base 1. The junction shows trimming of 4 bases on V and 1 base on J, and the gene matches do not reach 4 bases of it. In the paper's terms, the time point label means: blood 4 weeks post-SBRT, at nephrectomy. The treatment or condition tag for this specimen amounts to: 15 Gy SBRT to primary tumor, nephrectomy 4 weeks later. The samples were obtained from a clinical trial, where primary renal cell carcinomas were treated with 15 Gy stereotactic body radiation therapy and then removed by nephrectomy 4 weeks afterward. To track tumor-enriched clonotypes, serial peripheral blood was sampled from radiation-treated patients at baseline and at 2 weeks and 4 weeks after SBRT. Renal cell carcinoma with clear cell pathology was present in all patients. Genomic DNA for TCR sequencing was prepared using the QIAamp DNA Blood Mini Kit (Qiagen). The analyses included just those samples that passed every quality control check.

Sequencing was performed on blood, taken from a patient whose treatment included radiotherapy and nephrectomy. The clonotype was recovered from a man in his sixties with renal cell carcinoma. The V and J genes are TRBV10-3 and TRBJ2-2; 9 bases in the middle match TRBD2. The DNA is TGTGCCATCAGTGTGGCGCGGGGGGGGAACACCGGGGAGCTGTTTTTT. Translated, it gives CAISVARGGNTGELFF.